The source of this T cell receptor beta chain is a study of Ad26.COV2.S vaccination and SARS-CoV-2 variants. In the study overall: COV1001, an Ad26.COV2.S trial, supplied this vaccine-arm donor. Doses of Ad26.COV2.S were injected into muscle once or twice, 56 days apart. Study-wide results and limits: Vaccinated and placebo-treated recipients had similar non-spike TCR breadth.

Sequenced by immunoSEQ multiplex PCR; TCRdb stores in-frame clones only, minus some. The sample shows roughly 380,000 clones, 85% of them seen only once. Treatment in this sample: over 15 received Ad26.COV2.S at low or high dose, single or two shots; about 5 received placebo; per-sample allocation not given. Sampling happened 63 days after the first vaccine or placebo injection. As to this clone: Its antigen is undetermined.

CDR3 length equals 16 residues. Germline CDR1 and CDR2: ENHRY and SYGVKD. V lost 7 bases and J lost 1; bases outside the gene matches: 9. V is TRBV10-3 and J is TRBJ2-2; 7 bases fit TRBD1. The sequencing here drew on peripheral blood, taken in a trial of Ad26.COV2.S vaccine versus placebo. This receptor was taken from a person between 18 and 59 years old who received the Ad26.COV2.S COVID-19 vaccine or a placebo. The CDR3 bases are TGTGCCATCAAGCAAGGACAGGCCAAGAACACCGGGGAGCTGTTTTTT. Residues: CAIKQGQAKNTGELFF.